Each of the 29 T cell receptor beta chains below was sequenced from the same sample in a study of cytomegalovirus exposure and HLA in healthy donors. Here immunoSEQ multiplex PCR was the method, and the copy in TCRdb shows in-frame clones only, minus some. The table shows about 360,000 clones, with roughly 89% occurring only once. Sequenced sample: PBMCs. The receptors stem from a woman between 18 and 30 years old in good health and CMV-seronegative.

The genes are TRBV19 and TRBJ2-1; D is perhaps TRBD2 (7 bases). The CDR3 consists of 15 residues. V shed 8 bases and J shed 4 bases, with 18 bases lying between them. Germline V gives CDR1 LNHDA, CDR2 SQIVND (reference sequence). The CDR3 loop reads CASGRASGQYNEQFF. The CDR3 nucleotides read TGTGCCAGTGGTCGGGCTAGCGGACAGTACAATGAGCAGTTCTTC.

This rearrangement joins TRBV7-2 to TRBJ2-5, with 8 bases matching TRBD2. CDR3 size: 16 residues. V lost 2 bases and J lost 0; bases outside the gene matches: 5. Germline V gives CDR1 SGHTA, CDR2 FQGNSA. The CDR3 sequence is CASSLRGGLYQETQYF. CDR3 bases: TGTGCCAGCAGCTTACGGGGGGGACTGTACCAAGAGACCCAGTACTTC.

The CDR3 bases are TGTGCCAGCAGCTCCTGGGACAAGAACACCGGGGAGCTGTTTTTT. Encoded protein: CASSSWDKNTGELFF. This chain uses TRBV5-6 with TRBJ2-2, with D possibly being TRBD1 (6 bases). Germline CDR1 is SGHDT and CDR2 is YYEEEE. This CDR3 has 15 residues. Trimming took off 3 bases at V and 1 base at J, with 10 bases between the two ends.

CDR3 amino acids: CASSAGWSDSTDTQYF. The CDR3 nucleotides read TGCGCCAGCAGCGCGGGGTGGTCAGATAGCACAGATACGCAGTATTTT. This rearrangement joins TRBV5-1 to TRBJ2-3, with D perhaps matching TRBD2 (6 bases). The CDR3 contains 16 residues. Trimming removed 4 bases at V and 0 bases at J, with 15 bases between. Germline CDR1 reads SGHRS; CDR2 reads YFSETQ.

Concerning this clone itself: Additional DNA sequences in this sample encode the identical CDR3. The CDR3 spells CASSLGGSTDTQYF. The CDR3 nucleotides are TGCGCCAGCTCCCTGGGCGGGAGCACAGATACGCAGTATTTT. The chain combines TRBV5-1 with TRBJ2-3; D might be TRBD2 (5 bases). The CDR3 contains 14 residues. Trimming shortened V by 7 bases and J by 0 bases, and 12 bases separated the two germline ends. CDR1 SGHRS and CDR2 YFSETQ come from the germline V gene.

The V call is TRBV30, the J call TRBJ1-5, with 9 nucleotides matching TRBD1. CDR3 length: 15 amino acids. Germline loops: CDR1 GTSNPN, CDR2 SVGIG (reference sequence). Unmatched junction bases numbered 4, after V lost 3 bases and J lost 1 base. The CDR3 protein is CAWSRGTGSNQPQHF. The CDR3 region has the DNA TGTGCCTGGAGCCGGGGGACAGGGAGCAATCAGCCCCAGCATTTT.

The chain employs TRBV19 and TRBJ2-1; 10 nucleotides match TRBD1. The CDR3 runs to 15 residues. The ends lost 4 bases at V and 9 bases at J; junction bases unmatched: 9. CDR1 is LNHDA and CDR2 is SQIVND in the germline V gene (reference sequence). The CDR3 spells CASSTRGTGAPEQFF. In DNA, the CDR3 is TGTGCCAGTAGTACCCGTGGGACAGGGGCACCTGAGCAGTTCTTC.

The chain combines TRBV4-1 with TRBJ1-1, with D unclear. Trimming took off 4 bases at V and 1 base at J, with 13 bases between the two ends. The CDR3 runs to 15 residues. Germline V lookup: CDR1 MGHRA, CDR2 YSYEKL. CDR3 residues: CASSPLAGGNTEAFF. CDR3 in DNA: TGCGCCAGCAGCCCTCTGGCAGGTGGGAACACTGAAGCTTTCTTT.

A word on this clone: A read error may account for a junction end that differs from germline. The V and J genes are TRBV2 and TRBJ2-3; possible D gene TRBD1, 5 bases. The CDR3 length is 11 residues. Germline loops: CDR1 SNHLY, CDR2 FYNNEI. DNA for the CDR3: TGTGCCAGCAGTGAGAACAGGCCGAAGTTTTTT. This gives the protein CASSENRPKFF.

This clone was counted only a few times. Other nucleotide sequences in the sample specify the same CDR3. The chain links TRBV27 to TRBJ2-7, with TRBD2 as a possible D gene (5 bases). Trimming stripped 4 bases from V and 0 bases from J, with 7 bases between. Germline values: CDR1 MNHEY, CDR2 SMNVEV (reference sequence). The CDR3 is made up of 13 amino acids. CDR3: CASSSTNSYEQYF. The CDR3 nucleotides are TGTGCCAGCAGTTCGACTAACTCCTACGAGCAGTACTTC.

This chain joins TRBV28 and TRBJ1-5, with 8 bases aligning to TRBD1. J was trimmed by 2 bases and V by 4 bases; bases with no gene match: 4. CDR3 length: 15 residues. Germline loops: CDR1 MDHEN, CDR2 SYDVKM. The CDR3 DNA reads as TGTGCCAGCAGTTCAGGGGGCGAAGGCAATCAGCCCCAGCATTTT. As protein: CASSSGGEGNQPQHF.

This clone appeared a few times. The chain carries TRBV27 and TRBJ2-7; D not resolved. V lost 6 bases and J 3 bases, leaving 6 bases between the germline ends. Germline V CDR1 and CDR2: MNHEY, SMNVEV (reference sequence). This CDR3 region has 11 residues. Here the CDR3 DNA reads TGTGCCAGCAGGCTAGGCTACGAGCAGTACTTC. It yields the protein CASRLGYEQYF.

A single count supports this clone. The CDR3 spells CASSSGQGGQPQHF. CDR3 in DNA: TGTGCCAGCAGTTCTGGACAGGGCGGTCAGCCCCAGCATTTT. This chain connects TRBV27 to TRBJ1-5; 8 nucleotides agree with TRBD1. CDR1 and CDR2 (germline): MNHEY, SMNVEV (reference sequence). J was trimmed by 6 bases and V by 4 bases; bases with no gene match: 5. This CDR3 region has 14 residues.

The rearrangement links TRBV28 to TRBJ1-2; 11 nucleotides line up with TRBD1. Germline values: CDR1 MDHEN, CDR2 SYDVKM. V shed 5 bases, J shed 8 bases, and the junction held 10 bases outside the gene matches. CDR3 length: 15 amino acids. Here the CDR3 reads CASSPRTGGAGGYTF. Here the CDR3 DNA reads TGTGCCAGCAGTCCCAGGACAGGGGGCGCGGGAGGCTACACCTTC.

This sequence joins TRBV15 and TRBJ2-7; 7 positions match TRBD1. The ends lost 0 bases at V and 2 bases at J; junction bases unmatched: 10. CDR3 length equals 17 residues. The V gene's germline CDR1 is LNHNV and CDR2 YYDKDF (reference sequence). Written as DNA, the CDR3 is TGTGCCACCAGCAGAGATCAGGCGACAGGGTTCCCCTACGAGCAGTACTTC. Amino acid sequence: CATSRDQATGFPYEQYF.

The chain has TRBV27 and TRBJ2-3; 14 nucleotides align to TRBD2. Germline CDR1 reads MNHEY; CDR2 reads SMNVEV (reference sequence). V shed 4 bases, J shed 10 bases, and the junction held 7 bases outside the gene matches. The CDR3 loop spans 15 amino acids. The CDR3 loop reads CASSSGTSGGLSQYF. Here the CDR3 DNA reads TGTGCCAGCAGTTCCGGGACTAGCGGGGGACTGTCGCAGTATTTT.

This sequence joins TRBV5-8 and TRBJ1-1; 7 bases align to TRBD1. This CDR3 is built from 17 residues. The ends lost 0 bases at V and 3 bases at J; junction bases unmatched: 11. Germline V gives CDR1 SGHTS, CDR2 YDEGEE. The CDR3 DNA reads TGTGCCAGCAGCTTGGGGCCAGGGGGGTACGCGGACACTGAAGCTTTCTTT. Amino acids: CASSLGPGGYADTEAFF. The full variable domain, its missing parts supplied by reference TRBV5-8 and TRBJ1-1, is EAGVTQSPTHLIKTRGQQATLRCSPISGHTSVYWYQQALGLGLQFLLWYDEGEERNRGNFPPRFSGRQFPNYSSELNVNALELEDSALYLCASSLGPGGYADTEAFFGQGTRLTVV.

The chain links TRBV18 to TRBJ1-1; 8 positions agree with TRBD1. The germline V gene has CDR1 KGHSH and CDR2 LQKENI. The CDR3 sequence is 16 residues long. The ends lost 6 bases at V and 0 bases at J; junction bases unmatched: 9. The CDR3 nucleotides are TGTGCCAGCTCCAACCTTCGACAGGGGCTGAACACTGAAGCTTTCTTT. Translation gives CASSNLRQGLNTEAFF.

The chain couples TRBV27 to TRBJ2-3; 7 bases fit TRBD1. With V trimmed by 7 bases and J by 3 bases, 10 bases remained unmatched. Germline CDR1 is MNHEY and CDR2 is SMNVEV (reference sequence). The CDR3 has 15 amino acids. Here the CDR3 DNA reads TGTGCCAGCACTTCGTGGGGACAGAAGACAGATACGCAGTATTTT. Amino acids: CASTSWGQKTDTQYF.

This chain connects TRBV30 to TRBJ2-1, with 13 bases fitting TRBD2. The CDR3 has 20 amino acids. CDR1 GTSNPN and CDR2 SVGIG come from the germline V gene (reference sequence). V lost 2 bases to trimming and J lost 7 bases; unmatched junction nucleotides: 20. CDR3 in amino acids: CAWSPIGSLAGGFHPNEQFF. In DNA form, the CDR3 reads TGTGCCTGGAGTCCAATAGGGTCACTAGCGGGGGGGTTTCACCCGAATGAGCAGTTCTTC.

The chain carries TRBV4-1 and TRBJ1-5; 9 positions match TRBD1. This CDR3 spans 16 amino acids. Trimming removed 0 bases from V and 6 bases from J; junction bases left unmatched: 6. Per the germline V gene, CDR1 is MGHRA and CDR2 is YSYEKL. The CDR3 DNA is TGCGCCAGCAGCCAAGATCCGGGACAGGGACGTCAGCCCCAGCATTTT. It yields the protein CASSQDPGQGRQPQHF.

CDR3 protein: CASSISSTGHNEQFF. The CDR3 DNA follows: TGTGCCAGCAGTATCTCGTCGACAGGTCACAATGAGCAGTTCTTC. The chain couples TRBV27 to TRBJ2-1, with D maybe TRBD1 (6 bases). Trimming shortened V by 5 bases and J by 5 bases, and 16 bases separated the two germline ends. Germline CDR1 reads MNHEY; CDR2 reads SMNVEV (reference sequence). The CDR3 has 15 amino acids.

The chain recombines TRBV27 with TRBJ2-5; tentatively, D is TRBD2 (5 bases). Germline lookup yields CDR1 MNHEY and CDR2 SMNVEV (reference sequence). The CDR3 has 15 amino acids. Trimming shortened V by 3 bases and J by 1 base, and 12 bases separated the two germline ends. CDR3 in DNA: TGTGCCAGCAGTTTCTCTAGCCCCATCCAAGAGACCCAGTACTTC. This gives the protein CASSFSSPIQETQYF.

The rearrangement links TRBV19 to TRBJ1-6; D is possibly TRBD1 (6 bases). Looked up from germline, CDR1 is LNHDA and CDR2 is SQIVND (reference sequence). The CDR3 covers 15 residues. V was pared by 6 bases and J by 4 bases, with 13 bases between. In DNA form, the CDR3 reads TGTGCCAGTAGCGACAGGCCTGGTTATAATTCACCCCTCCACTTT. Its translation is CASSDRPGYNSPLHF.

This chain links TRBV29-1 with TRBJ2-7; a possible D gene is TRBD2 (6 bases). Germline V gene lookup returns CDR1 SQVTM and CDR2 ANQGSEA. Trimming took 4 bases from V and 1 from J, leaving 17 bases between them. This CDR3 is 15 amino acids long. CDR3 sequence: CSVGGGQGGSYEQYF. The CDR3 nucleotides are TGCAGCGTTGGTGGAGGGCAGGGAGGATCCTACGAGCAGTACTTC.

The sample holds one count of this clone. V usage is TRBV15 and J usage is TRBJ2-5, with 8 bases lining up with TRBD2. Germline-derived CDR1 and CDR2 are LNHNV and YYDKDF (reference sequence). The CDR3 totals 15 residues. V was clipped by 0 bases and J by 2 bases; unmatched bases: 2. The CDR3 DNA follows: TGTGCCACCAGCAGAGATCGGGAGGGGCAAGAGACCCAGTACTTC. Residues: CATSRDREGQETQYF.

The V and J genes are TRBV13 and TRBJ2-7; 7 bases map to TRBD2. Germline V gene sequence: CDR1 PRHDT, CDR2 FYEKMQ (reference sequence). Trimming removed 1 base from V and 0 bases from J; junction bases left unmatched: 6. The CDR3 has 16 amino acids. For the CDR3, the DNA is TGTGCCAGCAGCTTAGCGGGAGGCATGAGCTCCTACGAGCAGTACTTC. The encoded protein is CASSLAGGMSSYEQYF.

CDR3 nucleotides: TGTGCCAGCAGCTCCGGGACTAGCGGGGGGCACTCCTACAATGAGCAGTTCTTC. It specifies CASSSGTSGGHSYNEQFF. The V call is TRBV27, the J call TRBJ2-1, with 15 positions matching TRBD2. V lost 6 bases to trimming and J lost 0 bases; unmatched junction nucleotides: 6. This CDR3 contains 18 residues. Germline assignment: CDR1 MNHEY and CDR2 SMNVEV (reference sequence).

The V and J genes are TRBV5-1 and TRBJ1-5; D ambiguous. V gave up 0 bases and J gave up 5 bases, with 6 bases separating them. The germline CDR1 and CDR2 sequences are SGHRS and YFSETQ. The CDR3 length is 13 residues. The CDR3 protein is CASSLAPYQPQHF. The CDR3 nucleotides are TGCGCCAGCAGCTTGGCTCCCTATCAGCCCCAGCATTTT.